This paragraph covers one T cell receptor (beta chain) sequence. The sample originates from a study of shared clonotypes between healthy human individuals. Only Caucasian adults living in Nashville, Tennessee served as donors. The length of the CDR3 is 15 residues. Germline lookup yields CDR1 GTSNPN and CDR2 SVGIG (reference sequence). Trimming removed 3 bases from V and 4 bases from J; junction bases left unmatched: 6. The table came from immunoSEQ multiplex PCR; TCRdb's copy has only in-frame clones and leaves some out. The sample lists about 1 million clones, more than 60% occurring once. This clonotype was obtained from a man younger than 30 in good health. The V gene is TRBV30, the J gene TRBJ2-1; 10 bases fit TRBD1. Sequenced input: memory CD4+ T cells sorted from blood. Subset meaning: CD45RA-negative fraction. The CDR3 DNA is TGTGCCTGGAGCCCGGGACAGGGGCAGTACAATGAGCAGTTCTTC. It is translated as CAWSPGQGQYNEQFF.